This T cell receptor (beta chain) was sequenced for a study of sequential checkpoint blockade in melanoma. Study in general: Each arm's sequence ended with maintenance nivolumab.

This clone was picked up a small number of times. The treatment is: randomized to nivolumab then ipilimumab (arm A) or the reverse (arm B). Libraries were prepared by immunoSEQ multiplex PCR; TCRdb keeps only in-frame clonotypes and omits some of them. The table has approximately 21,000 clones, almost 85% seen once. The TCR was taken from a human donor with melanoma. The sample was CD8+ T cells sorted from blood (inferred from file names), taken from a patient given nivolumab and ipilimumab in sequence.

In nucleotides, the CDR3 is TGTGCCAGTAGTATAGAACAGGGGGCGTCCGGCTACACCTTC. This gives the protein CASSIEQGASGYTF. The chain couples TRBV19 to TRBJ1-2; 9 bases are shared with TRBD1. Germline loops: CDR1 LNHDA, CDR2 SQIVND (reference sequence). This CDR3 spans 14 amino acids. Trimming took 0 bases from V and 8 from J; bases not matched to a gene: 4.